This passage covers 14 T cell receptor beta chains from one sample sequenced in a study of blood T cell repertoires in COVID-19. The repertoire was sequenced with immunoSEQ multiplex PCR; TCRdb's copy has only in-frame clones and lacks some. In the table there are 90,000 or so clones, 90% of which are singletons. The specimen was peripheral blood. The receptors were gathered from a man in his late teens or twenties with COVID-19, enrolled during active disease.

The chain couples TRBV7-9 to TRBJ2-3; 10 nucleotides line up with TRBD2. Germline V gene data show CDR1 as SEHNR and CDR2 as FQNEAQ (reference sequence). V shed 5 bases, J shed 7 bases, and the junction held 9 bases outside the gene matches. This CDR3 is 15 amino acids long. CDR3 nucleotide sequence: TGTGCCAGCAGCGACAGCGGGAGGGCCGCATATACGCAGTATTTT. It encodes CASSDSGRAAYTQYF.

The V call is TRBV28, the J call TRBJ1-2; D is unresolved. V was trimmed by 5 bases and J by 4 bases, leaving 11 bases between them. This CDR3 comprises 13 residues. Germline V gives CDR1 MDHEN, CDR2 SYDVKM. The CDR3 loop reads CASSPQETYGYTF. DNA for the CDR3: TGTGCCAGCAGTCCACAAGAAACCTATGGCTACACCTTC.

This clone was found once. J is TRBJ2-1 and V is TRBV18; TRBD1 aligns across 10 bases. This CDR3 has 17 residues. The germline V gene has CDR1 KGHSH and CDR2 LQKENI. V lost 4 bases and J lost 4; bases outside the gene matches: 10. The CDR3 coding sequence is TGTGCCAGCTCACGGCGATCCGGGACAGGGGAGTACAATGAGCAGTTCTTC. Translation gives CASSRRSGTGEYNEQFF. The full variable domain, rest sourced from reference TRBV18 and TRBJ2-1, is NAGVMQNPRHLVRRRGQEARLRCSPMKGHSHVYWYRQLPEEGLKFMVYLQKENIIDESGMPKERFSAEFPKEGPSILRIQQVVRGDSAAYFCASSRRSGTGEYNEQFFGPGTRLTVL.

This chain uses TRBV20-1 with TRBJ2-7, with D perhaps matching TRBD2 (5 bases). This CDR3 comprises 14 residues. Germline CDR1 DFQATT, CDR2 SNEGSKA (reference sequence). V lost 3 bases and J 2 bases, leaving 14 bases between the germline ends. Here the CDR3 DNA reads TGCAGTGCTAGTTCGTCTAGCTCCCCCTACGAGCAGTACTTC. It codes for CSASSSSSPYEQYF.

The chain is built from TRBV28 and TRBJ1-3, with D perhaps TRBD1 (6 bases). V shed 5 bases and J shed 8 bases, with 16 bases lying between them. CDR1 MDHEN and CDR2 SYDVKM come from the germline V gene. This CDR3 spans 14 amino acids. CDR3 residues: CASSGFRGGYTIYF. CDR3 sequence (DNA): TGTGCCAGCAGTGGGTTCCGGGGGGGCTACACCATATATTTT. The full variable domain, completed using reference TRBV28 and TRBJ1-3, is DVKVTQSSRYLVKRTGEKVFLECVQDMDHENMFWYRQDPGLGLRLIYFSYDVKMKEKGDIPEGYSVSREKKERFSLILESASTNQTSMYLCASSGFRGGYTIYFGEGSWLTVV.

The chain links TRBV9 to TRBJ2-5; 8 nucleotides match TRBD1. After removal of 4 bases from V and 1 base from J, the junction contained 6 bases not matched to a gene. Per germline, CDR1 SGDLS and CDR2 YYNGEE. This CDR3 region has 15 residues. In nucleotides, the CDR3 is TGTGCCAGCAGCCCAGGGGACAGGAGCCAAGAGACCCAGTACTTC. Translation: CASSPGDRSQETQYF.

The chain links TRBV2 to TRBJ2-7; the match to TRBD2 covers 11 bases. The ends lost 6 bases at V and 5 bases at J; junction bases unmatched: 9. The CDR3 is 15 amino acids. Germline CDR1 is SNHLY and CDR2 is FYNNEI. The CDR3 sequence is CASRSLRLAGNEQYF. CDR3 sequence (DNA): TGTGCCAGCAGATCCTTGAGACTAGCGGGAAACGAGCAGTACTTC.

The chain is built from TRBV27 and TRBJ2-3, with 9 nucleotides matching TRBD1. J lost 2 bases, V lost 6 bases, and 6 bases had no gene match. The CDR3 has 15 amino acids. CDR1 MNHEY and CDR2 SMNVEV come from the germline V gene (reference sequence). CDR3 nucleotides: TGTGCCAGCAGCCCGACAGGGGGGTTCACAGATACGCAGTATTTT. Protein: CASSPTGGFTDTQYF.

The chain employs TRBV11-3 and TRBJ2-7; 7 bases fit TRBD1. The germline V gene has CDR1 SGHNT and CDR2 YENEEA. The CDR3 loop spans 15 amino acids. V was pared by 1 base and J by 0 bases, with 3 bases of the junction left unmatched. CDR3 residues: CASSLGTGNSYEQYF. CDR3 DNA sequence: TGTGCCAGCAGCTTAGGGACAGGCAACTCCTACGAGCAGTACTTC.

The chain employs TRBV4-3 and TRBJ2-1; 11 positions agree with TRBD2. Trimming cost V 2 bases and J 10 bases; bases outside gene matches: 4. Germline lookup yields CDR1 LGHNA and CDR2 YSLEER. The CDR3 runs 14 residues. The CDR3 nucleotides are TGCGCCAGCAGCCAAAGTAGCGGGAGGGGGGAGCAGTTCTTC. As protein: CASSQSSGRGEQFF.

The chain combines TRBV2 with TRBJ1-5, with D possibly matching TRBD1 (6 bases). From germline, CDR1 is SNHLY and CDR2 FYNNEI. With 3 bases removed from V and 2 bases from J, the gap between germline ends came to 14 bases. This CDR3 contains 16 residues. DNA for the CDR3: TGTGCCAGCAGTGAGGACAGTGGAGCACGCAATCAGCCCCAGCATTTT. It codes for CASSEDSGARNQPQHF.

The V and J genes are TRBV9 and TRBJ1-2; TRBD1 matches 7 bases. Germline CDR1 is SGDLS and CDR2 is YYNGEE. With 3 bases clipped from V and 4 bases from J, the junction kept 9 bases outside the gene matches. The CDR3 loop spans 15 amino acids. In nucleotides, the CDR3 is TGTGCCAGCAGCGGCTACTCACAGGGGCGCTATGGCTACACCTTC. It encodes CASSGYSQGRYGYTF.

V gene TRBV9 combines with J gene TRBJ1-1, with unresolved D. The germline V gene has CDR1 SGDLS and CDR2 YYNGEE. With 4 bases removed from V and 3 bases from J, the gap between germline ends came to 10 bases. The CDR3 runs 13 residues. The CDR3: CASSLREDTEAFF. In DNA form, the CDR3 reads TGTGCCAGCAGCCTCCGGGAGGACACTGAAGCTTTCTTT.

On this clone: Relative to the germline gene, one junction end is altered; a read error may explain this. This chain links TRBV19 with TRBJ1-4, with 10 bases aligning to TRBD1. The CDR3 runs to 15 residues. Germline lookup yields CDR1 LNHDA and CDR2 SQIVND (reference sequence). CDR3 DNA sequence: TGTGCCAGTAGCCCGACAGGGGGCGGCCCTGAAAAACTGCTTTTT. Amino acids: CASSPTGGGPEKLLF. Variable domain in full (rest from reference TRBV19 and TRBJ1-4): DGGITQSPKYLFRKEGQNVTLSCEQNLNHDAMYWYRQDPGQGLRLIYYSQIVNDFQKGDIAEGYSVSREKKESFPLTVTSAQKNPTAFYLCASSPTGGGPEKLLFGSGTQLSVL.